A single sample is the source of the 19 T cell receptor beta chains below, sequenced in a study of cytomegalovirus exposure and HLA in healthy donors. The PCR employed 60 Vbeta primers together with 13 Jbeta primers. Sequenced by immunoSEQ multiplex PCR; TCRdb stores in-frame clones only, minus some. The sample has 100,000 to 150,000 clones, approximately 80% seen once. The sample was PBMCs. All receptors come from a man in his forties or fifties in good health and CMV-seronegative.

The chain links TRBV28 to TRBJ1-2; 7 bases match TRBD1. V gave up 6 bases and J gave up 4 bases; unmatched junction bases: 20. CDR1 is MDHEN and CDR2 is SYDVKM in the germline V gene. The CDR3 totals 18 residues. CDR3 sequence reads: CASSSPALQSTGIYGYTF. As DNA, the CDR3 is TGTGCCAGCAGCTCGCCAGCCCTCCAATCGACAGGGATCTATGGCTACACCTTC.

The V and J genes are TRBV27 and TRBJ2-7; weak D call: TRBD1 (5 bases). V dropped 5 bases and J dropped 0 bases, with 17 bases sitting between them. Germline CDR1 MNHEY, CDR2 SMNVEV (reference sequence). The CDR3 spans 16 residues. The CDR3 bases are TGTGCCAGCAGTGACGACAGCCCGAATAGCTCCTACGAGCAGTACGTC. Translation gives CASSDDSPNSSYEQYV.

DNA for the CDR3: TGCGCCAGCAGCCCCGGGACAGGCCTATACCTTAATCAGCCCCAGCATTTT. Amino acid sequence: CASSPGTGLYLNQPQHF. The chain employs TRBV5-1 and TRBJ1-5; TRBD1 aligns across 8 bases. Unmatched junction bases numbered 13, after V lost 4 bases and J lost 4 bases. CDR3 length: 17 amino acids. CDR1 is SGHRS and CDR2 is YFSETQ in the germline V gene.

There are a few counts of this clone. V and J are TRBV6-6 and TRBJ2-3; TRBD1 aligns across 7 bases. CDR3 length: 16 amino acids. The trim removed 5 bases at V and 3 bases at J, leaving 11 bases unmatched. CDR1 MNHNY and CDR2 SVGAGI come from the germline V gene (reference sequence). CDR3 residues: CASSTARPGGTDTQYF. Written as DNA, the CDR3 is TGTGCCAGCAGTACGGCCAGGCCAGGGGGAACAGATACGCAGTATTTT.

J is TRBJ1-3 and V is TRBV10-3; the D is unclear. V was trimmed by 7 bases and J by 0 bases, leaving 4 bases between them. There are 12 residues in the CDR3. In germline, CDR1 is ENHRY, CDR2 SYGVKD. Here the CDR3 reads CAITSSGNTIYF. In nucleotides, the CDR3 is TGTGCCATCACTTCCTCTGGAAACACCATATATTTT.

The V call is TRBV11-1, the J call TRBJ2-2; D is possibly TRBD1 (5 bases). Germline CDR1 is SGHAT and CDR2 is FQDESV (reference sequence). V was shortened by 2 bases and J by 5 bases, with 12 bases between the two germline ends. This CDR3 comprises 15 residues. DNA of the CDR3: TGTGCCAGCAGCTTATGGATGCAGGGAACCGGGGAGCTGTTTTTT. Encoded protein: CASSLWMQGTGELFF.

This clone was recorded only once. J is TRBJ2-1 and V is TRBV5-6; 11 positions agree with TRBD2. Germline trimming cut 4 bases from V and 4 bases from J; bases unmatched to any gene: 7. The CDR3 totals 16 residues. Germline CDR1 SGHDT, CDR2 YYEEEE. The CDR3 sequence is CASSLPGLAVYNEQFF. For the CDR3, the DNA is TGTGCCAGCAGCCTCCCGGGACTAGCGGTTTACAATGAGCAGTTCTTC.

The chain recombines TRBV11-1 with TRBJ2-2, with 9 bases identical to TRBD2. Trimming cost V 5 bases and J 6 bases; bases outside gene matches: 7. Germline V gene data show CDR1 as SGHAT and CDR2 as FQDESV (reference sequence). This CDR3 has 15 residues. The CDR3 spells CASSLSGGGAGELFF. The DNA of the CDR3 is TGTGCCAGCAGCCTTAGCGGCGGGGGGGCCGGGGAGCTGTTTTTT. Drawing the rest from reference TRBV11-1 and TRBJ2-2, the complete variable domain is EAEVAQSPRYKITEKSQAVAFWCDPISGHATLYWYRQILGQGPELLVQFQDESVVDDSQLPKDRFSAERLKGVDSTLKIQPAELGDSAMYLCASSLSGGGAGELFFGEGSRLTVL.

V gene TRBV6-6 combines with J gene TRBJ2-1, with D tentatively TRBD2 (6 bases). The length of the CDR3 is 13 residues. V lost 2 bases, J lost 7 bases, and 9 bases lay in between. Germline CDR1 MNHNY, CDR2 SVGAGI (reference sequence). Written as DNA, the CDR3 is TGTGCCAGCAGTTACACGGGGAGGAATGAGCAGTTCTTC. Translating gives CASSYTGRNEQFF.

The chain uses TRBV11-2 and TRBJ1-1; D is unresolved. Trimming removed 5 bases at V and 4 bases at J, with 23 bases between. The CDR3 spans 17 residues. Per germline, CDR1 SGHAT and CDR2 FQNNGV. This CDR3 is CASSPLLVWTGGTEAFF. For the CDR3, the DNA is TGTGCCAGCAGCCCCCTTTTGGTGTGGACGGGAGGCACTGAAGCTTTCTTT.

The rearrangement uses TRBV7-9 and TRBJ1-1; possible D gene TRBD1, 6 bases. This CDR3 is built from 15 residues. The V end was cut by 5 bases, the J end by 5 bases, with 18 bases between. Germline lookup yields CDR1 SEHNR and CDR2 FQNEAQ (reference sequence). The CDR3 here is CASSPGGGDGTEAFF. DNA for the CDR3: TGTGCCAGCAGCCCCGGGGGGGGCGATGGGACTGAAGCTTTCTTT.

The chain couples TRBV2 to TRBJ2-1; D is perhaps TRBD1 (5 bases). In germline, CDR1 is SNHLY, CDR2 FYNNEI. Trimming pared 1 base from V and 2 bases from J, leaving 6 bases between. The CDR3 consists of 14 residues. In DNA, the CDR3 is TGTGCCAGCAGTGAAGAGGACACCTACAATGAGCAGTTCTTC. The encoded protein is CASSEEDTYNEQFF.

The V and J genes are TRBV2 and TRBJ1-5; D is ambiguous. From germline, CDR1 is SNHLY and CDR2 FYNNEI. V shed 7 bases and J shed 2 bases, with 6 bases lying between them. The length of the CDR3 is 12 residues. This CDR3 reads CASNSGNQPQHF. For the CDR3, the DNA is TGTGCCAGCAATTCCGGCAATCAGCCCCAGCATTTT. Variable domain in full (rest from reference TRBV2 and TRBJ1-5): EPEVTQTPSHQVTQMGQEVILRCVPISNHLYFYWYRQILGQKVEFLVSFYNNEISEKSEIFDDQFSVERPDGSNFTLKIRSTKLEDSAMYFCASNSGNQPQHFGDGTRLSIL.

V is TRBV4-3 and J is TRBJ1-5, with D uncertain. The CDR3 is 16 amino acids. From germline, CDR1 is LGHNA and CDR2 YSLEER. Trimming took 0 bases from V and 6 from J, leaving 15 bases between them. CDR3 nucleotides: TGCGCCAGCAGCCAAGAACGAGCGTCGACGGGTCAGCCCCAGCATTTT. Its protein is CASSQERASTGQPQHF.

The chain recombines TRBV6-5 with TRBJ1-5, with 7 bases identical to TRBD1. After removal of 6 bases from V and 6 bases from J, the junction contained 8 bases not matched to a gene. Germline values: CDR1 MNHEY, CDR2 SVGAGI. The CDR3 has 14 amino acids. The CDR3 is CASSLRQGGQPQHF. CDR3 nucleotide sequence: TGTGCCAGCAGCCTCAGACAGGGCGGTCAGCCCCAGCATTTT.

V and J are TRBV5-1 and TRBJ1-1; 10 nucleotides align to TRBD1. Germline CDR1 reads SGHRS; CDR2 reads YFSETQ. V gave up 0 bases and J gave up 4 bases; unmatched junction bases: 3. This CDR3 contains 15 residues. As DNA, the CDR3 is TGCGCCAGCAGCTTGGGGACAGGGGGGAGCACTGAAGCTTTCTTT. Protein sequence: CASSLGTGGSTEAFF.

V usage is TRBV6-6 and J usage is TRBJ2-5; tentative D call: TRBD1 (7 bases). Germline lookup yields CDR1 MNHNY and CDR2 SVGAGI (reference sequence). Trimming took 6 bases from V and 7 from J, leaving 18 bases between them. The CDR3 spans 14 residues. The CDR3 DNA follows: TGTGCCAGCAGAAAAGACAGGGACGGGGGGACCCAGTACTTC. Its protein product is CASRKDRDGGTQYF.

CDR3 DNA sequence: TGTGCCAGCAGCCTGACAGGGGCCGGGAATAATTCACCCCTCCACTTT. This sequence encodes CASSLTGAGNNSPLHF. The rearrangement links TRBV11-2 to TRBJ1-6; 8 bases match TRBD1. This CDR3 region has 16 residues. Germline CDR1 reads SGHAT; CDR2 reads FQNNGV. J was trimmed by 5 bases and V by 5 bases; bases with no gene match: 8.

The sample holds one count of this clone. The chain employs TRBV5-1 and TRBJ2-1; possible D gene TRBD1, 5 bases. The V end was cut by 0 bases, the J end by 5 bases, with 15 bases between. CDR1 and CDR2 from the germline V gene are SGHRS and YFSETQ. The length of the CDR3 is 16 residues. For the CDR3, the DNA is TGCGCCAGCAGCTTGGTGGGGCGTAGTCTGAACAATGAGCAGTTCTTC. This sequence encodes CASSLVGRSLNNEQFF.